The rows below give T cell receptor beta chains drawn from one sample of a study of blood T cell repertoires in COVID-19. Repertoires were generated with immunoSEQ multiplex PCR, while TCRdb's copy carries only in-frame clones and drops some. The table includes 240,000 or so clones, 88% detected once. The sequenced sample was peripheral blood. These receptor sequences come from a woman younger than 45 with acute or convalescent COVID-19. Both conserved end residues are part of each CDR3. A D gene is named only where the DNA matches it firmly. Some rows have no size entry. The others give once, few or many, or a class for an expanded clone.

j_call,v_call,clone_size,d_call,cdr3_nt,cdr3_aa
TRBJ2-7,TRBV6-6,once,TRBD2,TGTGCCAGCAACCTAGCGGGAGCGTACGAGCAGTACTTC,CASNLAGAYEQYF
TRBJ2-1,TRBV6-2/TRBV6-3,NA,TRBD2,TGTGCCAGCAGTTATCTAGCGGGAGTTCGAAACAATGAGCAGTTCTTC,CASSYLAGVRNNEQFF
TRBJ2-7,TRBV11-2,NA,TRBD2,TGTGCCAGCAGCTTAGGGTTTAGCGGGAGCCCCGAGCAGTACTTC,CASSLGFSGSPEQYF
TRBJ2-7,TRBV9,NA,NA,TGTGCCAGCAGCGTAGACTCCGCCTACGAGCAGTACTTC,CASSVDSAYEQYF
TRBJ2-1,TRBV14,once,NA,TGTGCCAGCCGTGCGTCGGGAGCCACATCCTACAATGAGCAGTTCTTC,CASRASGATSYNEQFF
TRBJ2-3,TRBV14,once,TRBD1,TGTGCCAGCAGCCATCCAAAACAGGGGATCGTTGGCACAGATACGCAGTATTTT,CASSHPKQGIVGTDTQYF
TRBJ2-2,TRBV7-3,NA,NA,TGTGCCAGCAGTCGCGCCCTAGCTTCCACCGGGGAGCTGTTTTTT,CASSRALASTGELFF
TRBJ2-7,TRBV7-2,NA,TRBD1,TGTGCCAGCAGCCCCCAACAGGGGCGATACGAGCAGTACTTC,CASSPQQGRYEQYF
TRBJ2-7,TRBV27,NA,TRBD2,TGTGCCAGCAGAGCGGGGATATACGAGCAGTACTTC,CASRAGIYEQYF
TRBJ1-2,TRBV12-3/TRBV12-4,once,NA,TGTGCCAGCATGGGGCCAGGGAGGTATGGCTACACCTTC,CASMGPGRYGYTF
TRBJ2-7,TRBV19,NA,TRBD1,TGTGCCAGTAGTAGGACAGGGGCCCACGAGCAGTACTTC,CASSRTGAHEQYF
TRBJ2-1,TRBV19,NA,NA,TGTGCCAGTTCCCGTGGGAGGACCTCCTACAATGAGCAGTTCTTC,CASSRGRTSYNEQFF
TRBJ2-3,TRBV5-1,NA,TRBD2,TGCGCCAGCAGCAGGGGACTAGCGGGAGGTATTAGCACAGATACGCAGTATTTT,CASSRGLAGGISTDTQYF
TRBJ2-2,TRBV6-5,NA,NA,TGTGCCAGCAGTTACTCGCAGGGATTCATCGGGGAGCTGTTTTTT,CASSYSQGFIGELFF
TRBJ2-7,TRBV11-1,NA,NA,TGTGCCAGCAGCGAGCGTCGGTTGATGAACGAGCAGTACTTC,CASSERRLMNEQYF
TRBJ1-5,TRBV10-2,NA,TRBD1,TGCGCCAGCAGTGGGGACAGGGATCAGCCCCAGCATTTT,CASSGDRDQPQHF
TRBJ1-2,TRBV11-2,NA,NA,TGTGCCAGCAGCCCCCGTCGCGAACAGGCCTATGGCTACACCTTC,CASSPRREQAYGYTF
TRBJ1-1,TRBV19,NA,NA,TGTGCCAGTAGTATGTCCGGGTGGTACACTGAAGCTTTCTTT,CASSMSGWYTEAFF
TRBJ1-4,TRBV18,NA,NA,TGTGCCAGCTCACCATGGGAGACGCCCGAAAAACTGTTTTTT,CASSPWETPEKLFF
TRBJ1-1,TRBV27,NA,NA,TGTGCCAGCAGTCTCACAGGGCGGGCTGAAGCTTTCTTT,CASSLTGRAEAFF
TRBJ2-2,TRBV11-2,NA,TRBD2,TGTGCCAGCAGCTTGAGGACTAGCGGGAGTACCGGGGAGCTGTTTTTT,CASSLRTSGSTGELFF
TRBJ1-2,TRBV6-5,NA,TRBD1,TGTGCCAGCAGTCAGGGGGCGTCCCACTATGGCTACACCTTC,CASSQGASHYGYTF
TRBJ2-1,TRBV25-1,NA,NA,TGTGCCAGCACCTCGGTAGATGATCAGTTCTTC,CASTSVDDQFF
TRBJ2-4,TRBV11-2,once,TRBD2,TGTGCCAGCAGCTTAGGTAGCGGGAGAGGGGACATTCAGTACTTC,CASSLGSGRGDIQYF
TRBJ1-3,TRBV10-1,NA,NA,TGCGCCAGCGGGGCAGGGGCAAACACCATATATTTT,CASGAGANTIYF
TRBJ2-2,TRBV19,NA,TRBD1,TGTGCCAGTAGTACCGGGCAGGGGGCCACCGGGGAGCTGTTTTTT,CASSTGQGATGELFF
TRBJ2-7,TRBV6-2/TRBV6-3,NA,TRBD2,TGTGCCAGCAGTTACCCTAGCGGGGGCTACGAGCAGTACTTC,CASSYPSGGYEQYF
TRBJ2-7,TRBV7-9,once,TRBD1,TGTGCCAGCAGCTTAGGGGGACAGGGCTACGAGCAGTACTTC,CASSLGGQGYEQYF
TRBJ2-1,TRBV7-3,NA,TRBD2,TGTGCCAGCAGCTTACTAGCGGGAGGGTACAATGAGCAGTTCTTC,CASSLLAGGYNEQFF
TRBJ2-1,TRBV7-3,once,NA,TGTGCCAGCAGCTTAACGGGGGGGGGCGATGAGCAGTTCTTC,CASSLTGGGDEQFF
TRBJ2-5,TRBV9,NA,NA,TGTGCCAGCAGCGCAGGTCTCCAAACAGGCCAAGAGACCCAGTACTTC,CASSAGLQTGQETQYF
TRBJ2-6,TRBV7-9,NA,NA,TGTGCCAGCAGCTCCCTGACAGGTCTGGGGGCCAACGTCCTGACTTTC,CASSSLTGLGANVLTF
TRBJ2-1,TRBV5-6,NA,TRBD1,TGTGCCAGCAGCTTTTGGACAGGGACTTCGAATGAGCAGTTCTTC,CASSFWTGTSNEQFF
TRBJ1-4,TRBV19,NA,TRBD1,TGTGCCAGTAGCACGGGACAGGGAAACGAAAAACTGTTTTTT,CASSTGQGNEKLFF
TRBJ2-1,TRBV9,NA,TRBD2,TGTGCCAGCAGCCCCGCTAGCGGGAGGGCCCATAATGAGCAGTTCTTC,CASSPASGRAHNEQFF
TRBJ2-2,TRBV11-2,few,TRBD1,TGTGCCAGCAGCTTAGGGGGGACAGGGATCGGGGAGCTGTTTTTT,CASSLGGTGIGELFF
TRBJ2-3,TRBV7-9,NA,NA,TGTGCCAGCAGCTCCCGGGATCGAGGCACAGATACGCAGTATTTT,CASSSRDRGTDTQYF
TRBJ1-3,TRBV7-8,NA,NA,TGTGCCAGCAGCTTCGAGGCTTCCTCTGGAAACACCATATATTTT,CASSFEASSGNTIYF
TRBJ2-7,TRBV11-3,NA,TRBD2,TGTGCCAGCAGCTTCGGGACTAGCGGGGGACACGAGCAGTACTTC,CASSFGTSGGHEQYF
TRBJ1-4,TRBV7-8,NA,TRBD1,TGTGCCAGCAGCTTAGCCCGGGACAGGAATGAAAAACTGTTTTTT,CASSLARDRNEKLFF
TRBJ2-2,TRBV6-5,NA,NA,TGTGCCAGCAGTTACTCGACCGGGGAGAACACCGGGGAGCTGTTTTTT,CASSYSTGENTGELFF
TRBJ2-2,TRBV27,NA,NA,TGTGCCAGCAGTAAAGGCGCTAGCGTCTACACCGGGGAGCTGTTTTTT,CASSKGASVYTGELFF
TRBJ2-1,TRBV3-1/TRBV3-2,NA,NA,TGTGCCACGAACTCCCCTCGGGGGTCCTACAATGAGCAGTTCTTC,CATNSPRGSYNEQFF
TRBJ2-7,TRBV7-8,NA,TRBD2,TGTGCCAGCAGCAACCCGGGACTACACTACGAGCAGTACTTC,CASSNPGLHYEQYF
TRBJ1-6,TRBV6-6,NA,TRBD1,TGTGCCAGCAGTACGGGACAGGGAAATAATTCACCCCTCCACTTT,CASSTGQGNNSPLHF
TRBJ2-2,TRBV30,once,TRBD2,TGTGCCTGGAGTGACCCCGGACTAGCGGGGAACACCGGGGAGCTGTTTTTT,CAWSDPGLAGNTGELFF
TRBJ1-4,TRBV27,NA,TRBD1,TGTGCCAGCAGTCCCCAGACAGGGGTGATAGGTGAAAAACTGTTTTTT,CASSPQTGVIGEKLFF
TRBJ2-7,TRBV27,NA,TRBD1,TGTGCCAGCAGTTTACTAGGACAGGACCCCTACGAGCAGTACTTC,CASSLLGQDPYEQYF
TRBJ1-6,TRBV7-8,once,TRBD1,TGTGCCAGCAGCGTAGCCCTGGACAGGGGAAATTCACCCCTCCACTTT,CASSVALDRGNSPLHF
TRBJ2-7,TRBV6-6,NA,NA,TGTGCCATATCAGGACACTACGAGCAGTACTTC,CAISGHYEQYF
TRBJ2-2,TRBV6-5,NA,NA,TGTGCCAGCAGAACCCACTCCACCGGGGAGCTGTTTTTT,CASRTHSTGELFF
TRBJ2-3,TRBV6-2/TRBV6-3,NA,NA,TGTGCCAGCAGTTACTCGGAGATCCGTAAGCGCCAGCTTCACGATACGCAGTATTTT,CASSYSEIRKRQLHDTQYF
TRBJ1-2,TRBV12-5,NA,TRBD1,TGTGCTAGTGGTCCAAGACAGGGTAACTATGGCTACACCTTC,CASGPRQGNYGYTF
TRBJ1-2,TRBV6-1,NA,TRBD1,TGTGCCAGCAGTGAAGTCGGGGACAGAGCCTATGGCTACACCTTC,CASSEVGDRAYGYTF
TRBJ1-2,TRBV14,NA,NA,TGTGCCAGCAGCCCAATAACGCTACAGGGTCGGTCTAACTATGGCTACACCTTC,CASSPITLQGRSNYGYTF
TRBJ2-5,TRBV27,NA,TRBD2,TGTGCCAGCAGTTTACTAGCGGGTCAAGAGACCCAGTACTTC,CASSLLAGQETQYF
TRBJ2-7,TRBV27,NA,NA,TGTGCCAGCAGCTGGGGCAGTAGCTACGAGCAGTACTTC,CASSWGSSYEQYF
TRBJ2-5,TRBV7-9,NA,NA,TGTGCCAGCAGCCAACAAGAGACCCAGTACTTC,CASSQQETQYF
TRBJ2-2,TRBV27,NA,NA,TGTGCCAGCAGTTTGCAGGGGGGTCCCACCGGGGAGCTGTTTTTT,CASSLQGGPTGELFF